Sequencing of this T cell receptor beta chain was carried out in a study of T cells in Graves' hyperthyroidism and ophthalmopathy. Whole-study results and caveats: Before onset, by a median of 6.5 months, the model predicted ophthalmopathy.

This clonotype was counted at least ten times. Antigen: not known. Germline V lookup: CDR1 SEHNR, CDR2 FQNEAQ (reference sequence). Between the trimmed V and J ends, which lost 4 bases and 10 bases, there was a span of 19 bases. The CDR3 sequence is 15 residues long. Amplified TCR beta CDR3 regions came from RNA transcripts. The HTBI primer set drove a first-round RT-PCR of the TCR CDR3. A single record per CDR3 protein comes from TCRdb applying MiXCR to the multiplex PCR reads. This sample yields 450,000 to 650,000 distinct CDR3 sequences, of which approximately 17% are seen a single time; roughly 15% belongs to the top ten.

Source material: blood. The J gene is TRBJ1-4, the V gene TRBV7-9; maybe TRBD1 (6 bases). The clonotype comes from a woman aged 18-35 years with Graves' ophthalmopathy. The CDR3 reads CASSSFQQGGGKLFF. The CDR3 DNA follows: TGTGCCAGCAGCTCGTTCCAACAGGGAGGTGGAAAACTGTTTTTT.